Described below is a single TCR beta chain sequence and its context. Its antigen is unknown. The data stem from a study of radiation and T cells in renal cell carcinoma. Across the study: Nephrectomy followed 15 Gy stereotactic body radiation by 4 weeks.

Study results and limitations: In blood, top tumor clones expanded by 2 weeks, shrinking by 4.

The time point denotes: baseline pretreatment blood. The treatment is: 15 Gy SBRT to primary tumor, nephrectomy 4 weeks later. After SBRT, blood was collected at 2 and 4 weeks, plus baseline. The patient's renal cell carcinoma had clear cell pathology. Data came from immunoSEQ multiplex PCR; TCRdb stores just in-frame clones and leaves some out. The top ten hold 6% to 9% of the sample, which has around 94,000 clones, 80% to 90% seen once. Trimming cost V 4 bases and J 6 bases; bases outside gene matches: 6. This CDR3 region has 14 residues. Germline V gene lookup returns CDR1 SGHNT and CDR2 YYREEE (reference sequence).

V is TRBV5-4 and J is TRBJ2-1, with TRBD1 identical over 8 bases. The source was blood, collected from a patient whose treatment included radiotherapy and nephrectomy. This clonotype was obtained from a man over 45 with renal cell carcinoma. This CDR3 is CASSSWDRTNEQFF. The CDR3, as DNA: TGTGCCAGCAGCAGCTGGGACAGGACCAATGAGCAGTTCTTC.